The 20 T cell receptor beta chains listed next were all sequenced from one sample in a study of blood T cell repertoires in COVID-19. Profiled with immunoSEQ multiplex PCR; TCRdb holds only in-frame clones, not every one. The data contain approximately 400,000 clones, 80% to 95% of them singletons. Material for sequencing was PBMCs or T cells enriched from blood (not recorded which). These receptors originate from a woman in her 40s who had been exposed to COVID-19.

In nucleotides, the CDR3 is TGCGCCAGCAGCCGGCTAGCGGGGGGATACGAGCAGTACTTC. Translation gives CASSRLAGGYEQYF. The V call is TRBV5-1, the J call TRBJ2-7, with 11 bases lining up with TRBD2. Germline CDR1 SGHRS, CDR2 YFSETQ. J was trimmed by 4 bases and V by 4 bases; bases with no gene match: 4. This CDR3 spans 14 amino acids.

The chain recombines TRBV27 with TRBJ1-2; possibly TRBD1 for D (6 bases). The CDR3 consists of 16 residues. Germline CDR1 is MNHEY and CDR2 is SMNVEV (reference sequence). V was clipped by 8 bases and J by 1 base, with 20 bases between them. CDR3 nucleotide sequence: TGTGCCAGCCTCCCGAAGGGGACAAGCCTTAACTATGGCTACACCTTC. Protein product: CASLPKGTSLNYGYTF.

The chain carries TRBV2 and TRBJ1-1; 11 positions match TRBD1. J gave up 3 bases and V 6 bases, and 3 bases lay outside the gene matches. Germline V gene lookup returns CDR1 SNHLY and CDR2 FYNNEI. The CDR3 contains 14 residues. CDR3 amino acids: CASRGTGGHTEAFF. The DNA for the CDR3 is TGTGCCAGCAGAGGGACAGGGGGTCACACTGAAGCTTTCTTT.

This CDR3 reads CASSVGGVWNQPQHF. As DNA, the CDR3 is TGTGCCAGCAGCGTAGGGGGGGTTTGGAATCAGCCCCAGCATTTT. This sequence joins TRBV9 and TRBJ1-5; TRBD1 might be the D (5 bases). The CDR3 runs 15 residues. Deletions cut 0 bases from V and 4 bases from J, with 11 bases between. The germline CDR1 and CDR2 sequences are SGDLS and YYNGEE.

The chain links TRBV19 to TRBJ1-4; a possible D gene is TRBD1 (5 bases). This CDR3 is 15 amino acids long. Between the trimmed V and J ends, which lost 4 bases and 4 bases, there was a span of 13 bases. Germline-derived CDR1 and CDR2 are LNHDA and SQIVND (reference sequence). CDR3 protein: CASSTPDSLNEKLFF. CDR3 DNA sequence: TGTGCCAGTAGTACCCCTGACAGCCTTAATGAAAAACTGTTTTTT.

The chain combines TRBV27 with TRBJ1-5; possibly TRBD1 for D (6 bases). Germline V gene lookup returns CDR1 MNHEY and CDR2 SMNVEV (reference sequence). The ends were cut back, 10 bases at V and 0 bases at J, with 10 bases in the middle. The CDR3 runs 13 residues. The CDR3 protein is CAISRGSNQPQHF. In DNA, the CDR3 is TGTGCCATCTCCAGGGGTAGCAATCAGCCCCAGCATTTT.

This sequence joins TRBV29-1 and TRBJ2-1; 10 nucleotides match TRBD2. Germline V gene data show CDR1 as SQVTM and CDR2 as ANQGSEA. V lost 3 bases to trimming and J lost 6 bases; unmatched junction nucleotides: 8. This CDR3 has 15 residues. This chain's CDR3 is CSVDGTSGELNEQFF. The CDR3, as DNA: TGCAGCGTTGATGGCACTAGCGGGGAACTCAATGAGCAGTTCTTC.

This chain uses TRBV7-8 with TRBJ2-5; perhaps TRBD2 as D (5 bases). The V gene's germline CDR1 is SGHVS and CDR2 FQNEAQ. Trimming removed 4 bases at V and 5 bases at J, with 8 bases between. The CDR3 consists of 12 residues. The CDR3 sequence is CASSSREETQYF. CDR3 coding DNA: TGTGCCAGCAGCTCTAGGGAGGAGACCCAGTACTTC. The full variable domain, with the rest looked up from reference TRBV7-8 and TRBJ2-5, is GAGVSQSPRYKVAKRGQDVALRCDPISGHVSLFWYQQALGQGPEFLTYFQNEAQLDKSGLPSDRFFAERPEGSVSTLKIQRTQQEDSAVYLCASSSREETQYFGPGTRLLVL.

This chain joins TRBV19 and TRBJ2-1; tentatively, D is TRBD2 (5 bases). The CDR3 covers 15 residues. The ends were cut back, 1 base at V and 5 bases at J, with 12 bases in the middle. Germline CDR1 is LNHDA and CDR2 is SQIVND (reference sequence). The CDR3 sequence is CASSIVARRDNEQFF. CDR3 DNA sequence: TGTGCCAGTAGTATAGTGGCTCGGCGGGACAATGAGCAGTTCTTC.

This CDR3 is CASIFMLGGEQFF. Written as DNA, the CDR3 is TGTGCCAGCATTTTTATGTTGGGAGGTGAGCAGTTCTTC. The chain has TRBV28 and TRBJ2-1; a possible D gene is TRBD2 (6 bases). Per germline, CDR1 MDHEN and CDR2 SYDVKM. The V end was cut by 7 bases, the J end by 9 bases, with 16 bases between. The CDR3 extends over 13 amino acids.

CDR3 sequence reads: CATSDGREGYGYTF. CDR3 sequence (DNA): TGTGCCACCAGTGACGGCAGGGAAGGGTATGGCTACACCTTC. The rearrangement uses TRBV24-1 and TRBJ1-2, with TRBD1 as a possible D gene (5 bases). V lost 4 bases and J 5 bases, leaving 13 bases between the germline ends. The CDR3 spans 14 residues. From germline, CDR1 is KGHDR and CDR2 SFDVKD.

This clone was counted between two and nine times. The V gene is TRBV7-2, the J gene TRBJ1-2, with D perhaps TRBD1 (5 bases). The length of the CDR3 is 15 residues. Germline values: CDR1 SGHTA, CDR2 FQGNSA. V shed 3 bases and J shed 4 bases, with 15 bases lying between them. This chain's CDR3 is CASSFRDFGLYGYTF. CDR3 nucleotides: TGTGCCAGCAGCTTTCGGGACTTCGGACTCTATGGCTACACCTTC. The full variable domain, completed using reference TRBV7-2 and TRBJ1-2, is GAGVSQSPSNKVTEKGKDVELRCDPISGHTALYWYRQSLGQGLEFLIYFQGNSAPDKSGLPSDRFSAERTGGSVSTLTIQRTQQEDSAVYLCASSFRDFGLYGYTFGSGTRLTVV.

This clone was seen only once. This chain joins TRBV27 and TRBJ1-5; 8 bases match TRBD1. The CDR3 sequence is 14 residues long. V lost 4 bases and J lost 6; bases outside the gene matches: 5. The germline gives CDR1 MNHEY, CDR2 SMNVEV (reference sequence). The CDR3: CASSSAGGGQPQHF. In DNA, the CDR3 is TGTGCCAGCAGTTCGGCAGGGGGCGGTCAGCCCCAGCATTTT.

The chain carries TRBV9 and TRBJ2-2, with a possible D match to TRBD1 (6 bases). CDR3 length: 15 residues. The V gene's germline CDR1 is SGDLS and CDR2 YYNGEE. V shed 1 base and J shed 6 bases, with 13 bases lying between them. The CDR3 nucleotides read TGTGCCAGCAGCGTATTAGGGGGTTCATCCGGGGAGCTGTTTTTT. Encoded protein: CASSVLGGSSGELFF.

The chain has TRBV2 and TRBJ2-2; 9 nucleotides line up with TRBD1. Germline loops: CDR1 SNHLY, CDR2 FYNNEI. J lost 7 bases, V lost 0 bases, and 3 bases had no gene match. CDR3 size: 15 residues. The CDR3 sequence is CASSEAGQGIGELFF. The CDR3 DNA follows: TGTGCCAGCAGTGAAGCGGGACAGGGAATCGGGGAGCTGTTTTTT. Variable domain in full (rest from reference TRBV2 and TRBJ2-2): EPEVTQTPSHQVTQMGQEVILRCVPISNHLYFYWYRQILGQKVEFLVSFYNNEISEKSEIFDDQFSVERPDGSNFTLKIRSTKLEDSAMYFCASSEAGQGIGELFFGEGSRLTVL.

This clone was counted many times. J is TRBJ2-2 and V is TRBV7-9; 7 bases map to TRBD2. The CDR3 has 17 residues. CDR1 and CDR2 from the germline V gene are SEHNR and FQNEAQ (reference sequence). V shed 3 bases and J 3 bases; nucleotides not matched to a gene: 10. The CDR3 loop is CASSFPGEGLDTGELFF. The CDR3 DNA reads as TGTGCCAGCAGCTTCCCGGGGGAGGGCCTGGACACCGGGGAGCTGTTTTTT.

This clone came up a few times. The rearrangement uses TRBV7-6 and TRBJ1-1; TRBD1 matches at 7 bases. Germline CDR1 SGHVS, CDR2 FNYEAQ. The trim removed 5 bases at V and 6 bases at J, leaving 6 bases unmatched. CDR3 length equals 13 residues. The DNA of the CDR3 is TGTGCCAGCAGCACATCCCAGGGGGCTGAAGCTTTCTTT. Amino acid sequence: CASSTSQGAEAFF.

In its sample, this clone was seen a few times. The chain joins TRBV13 to TRBJ1-4; 10 nucleotides align to TRBD1. The V gene end was trimmed by 6 bases and the J gene end by 6 bases; junction bases not matched to a gene: 7. There are 15 residues in the CDR3. CDR1 and CDR2 from the germline V gene are PRHDT and FYEKMQ (reference sequence). The CDR3 sequence: CASRTTGTGDEKLFF. CDR3 nucleotide sequence: TGTGCCAGCAGGACGACCGGGACAGGGGATGAAAAACTGTTTTTT. The full variable domain, with the rest looked up from reference TRBV13 and TRBJ1-4, is AAGVIQSPRHLIKEKRETATLKCYPIPRHDTVYWYQQGPGQDPQFLISFYEKMQSDKGSIPDRFSAQQFSDYHSELNMSSLELGDSALYFCASRTTGTGDEKLFFGSGTQLSVL.

V is TRBV3-1 (or the pseudogene TRBV3-2) and J is TRBJ1-2; D unresolved. The CDR3 is 11 amino acids. Germline loops: CDR1 LGHDT, CDR2 YNNKEL (reference sequence). V lost 0 bases to trimming and J lost 7 bases, with 3 bases between them. In DNA form, the CDR3 reads TGTGCCAGCAGCCAAGAAGCTGGCTACACCTTC. This gives the protein CASSQEAGYTF.

The chain has TRBV4-1 and TRBJ1-3, with D possibly being TRBD1 (5 bases). The germline V gene encodes CDR1 MGHRA and CDR2 YSYEKL. Trimming pared 1 base from V and 8 bases from J, leaving 18 bases between. The CDR3 length is 16 residues. CDR3 loop: CASSQGLGTGGDTIYF. The CDR3 DNA reads TGCGCCAGCAGCCAAGGTCTGGGGACGGGAGGGGACACCATATATTTT.